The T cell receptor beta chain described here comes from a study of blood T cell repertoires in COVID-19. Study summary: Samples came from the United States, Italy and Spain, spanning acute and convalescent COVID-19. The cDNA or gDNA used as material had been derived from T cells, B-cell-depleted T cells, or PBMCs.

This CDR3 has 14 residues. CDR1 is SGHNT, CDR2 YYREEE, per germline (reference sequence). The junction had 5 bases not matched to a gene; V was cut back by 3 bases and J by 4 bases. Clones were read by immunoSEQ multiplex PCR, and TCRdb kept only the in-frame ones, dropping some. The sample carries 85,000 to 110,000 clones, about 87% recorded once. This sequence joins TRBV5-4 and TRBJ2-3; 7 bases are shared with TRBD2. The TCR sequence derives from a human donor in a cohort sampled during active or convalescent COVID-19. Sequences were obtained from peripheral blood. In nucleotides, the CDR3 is TGTGCCAGCAGCTCCGGGGGGTTAGCAGATACGCAGTATTTT. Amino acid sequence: CASSSGGLADTQYF. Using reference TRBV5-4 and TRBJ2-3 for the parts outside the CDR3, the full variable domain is ETGVTQSPTHLIKTRGQQVTLRCSSQSGHNTVSWYQQALGQGPQFIFQYYREEENGRGNFPPRFSGLQFPNYSSELNVNALELDDSALYLCASSSGGLADTQYFGPGTRLTVL.